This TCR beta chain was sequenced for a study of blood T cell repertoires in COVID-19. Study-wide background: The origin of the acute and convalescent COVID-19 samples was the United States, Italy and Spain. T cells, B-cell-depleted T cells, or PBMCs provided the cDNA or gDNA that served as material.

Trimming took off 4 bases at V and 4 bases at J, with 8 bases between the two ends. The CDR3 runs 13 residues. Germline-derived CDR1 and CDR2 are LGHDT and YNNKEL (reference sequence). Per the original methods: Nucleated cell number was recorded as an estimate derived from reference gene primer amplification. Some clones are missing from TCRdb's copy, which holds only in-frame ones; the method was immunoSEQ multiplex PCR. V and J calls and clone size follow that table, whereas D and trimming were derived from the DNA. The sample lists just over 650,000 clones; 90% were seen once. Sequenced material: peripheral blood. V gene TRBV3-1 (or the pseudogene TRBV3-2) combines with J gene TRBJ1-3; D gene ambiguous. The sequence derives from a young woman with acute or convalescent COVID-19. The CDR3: CASSPGIGNTIYF. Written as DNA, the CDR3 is TGTGCCAGCAGCCCGGGTATAGGAAACACCATATATTTT.